The entry that follows covers one T cell receptor beta chain sequence. Its antigen remains unidentified. The sample is drawn from a study of post-analysis software for immune sequencing data. Points from the study as a whole: In patients, TRBV5-6, TRBV5-1 and TRBV20-1 belonged to five TRBV segments found more frequently than in controls. Batch-matched samples strongly co-clustered by F measure.

Unique molecular identifiers featured in each of the TCR beta cDNA libraries. TCRdb fed the PCR reads into MiXCR, producing one record per CDR3 protein. This sample has about 560,000 distinct CDR3 sequences, with 44% found just once. The CDR3 extends over 13 amino acids. The junction had 4 bases not matched to a gene; V was cut back by 0 bases and J by 7 bases. CDR1 and CDR2 (germline): DFQATT, SNEGSKA (reference sequence). The specimen was blood. This rearrangement joins TRBV20-1 to TRBJ2-7, with TRBD1 identical over 9 bases. The receptor's source is a girl aged 5-17 years with multiple sclerosis. This CDR3 reads CSAREGQGSEQYF. The CDR3 DNA sequence: TGCAGTGCTAGAGAGGGACAGGGATCGGAGCAGTACTTC.